This T cell receptor beta chain was identified during a study of blood T cell repertoires in COVID-19. Whole-study context: COVID-19 samples collected from the United States, Italy and Spain covered acute and convalescent phases. T cells, B-cell-depleted T cells, or PBMCs provided the cDNA or gDNA that served as material.

CDR1 MNHEY and CDR2 SVGAGI come from the germline V gene. The germline V and J ends were trimmed by 6 bases and 5 bases, with 11 bases remaining between them. This CDR3 has 14 residues. Original analysis: Reference gene primers were amplified, and this amplification served to estimate nucleated cell counts. Libraries were prepared by immunoSEQ multiplex PCR; TCRdb keeps only in-frame clonotypes and omits some of them. That table supplies the V and J calls and clone size; D and trimming were determined from the DNA. The data hold fewer than 400,000 clones, with roughly 86% observed a single time. The TCR sequence derives from a human donor in a cohort sampled during active COVID-19. The sequenced material came from peripheral blood. J is TRBJ1-6 and V is TRBV6-5; TRBD1 might be the D (6 bases). As DNA, the CDR3 is TGTGCCAGCAGGACTTACAGGGATAATTCACCCCTCCACTTT. It encodes CASRTYRDNSPLHF.